Presented here are 5 T cell receptor beta chains from one specimen sequenced in a study of a mutant IDH1 vaccine in newly diagnosed glioma. Method: immunoSEQ multiplex PCR; TCRdb's copy keeps in-frame clones and lacks some. The table lists just under 70,000 clones, around 82% of them singletons. The time point denotes: week 35, safety follow-up. In the vaccine, a single dose held 300 ug of the mutant IDH1 20-mer peptide, along with topical imiquimod. These receptors' targets are unknown. Sample: PBMCs, taken from a glioma patient whose treatment included an IDH1 peptide vaccine. The origin of the receptors is a man younger than 35 with glioma.

This chain's CDR3 is CASSQDRAGRSEKLFF. The CDR3 DNA is TGTGCCAGCAGCCAGGACAGGGCTGGAAGAAGTGAAAAACTGTTTTTT. V is TRBV7-9 and J is TRBJ1-4; 8 bases fit TRBD1. Germline-derived CDR1 and CDR2 are SEHNR and FQNEAQ (reference sequence). The CDR3 extends over 16 amino acids. The ends lost 5 bases at V and 7 bases at J; junction bases unmatched: 12.

V gene TRBV29-1 combines with J gene TRBJ2-7; D perhaps matches TRBD2 (6 bases). This CDR3 contains 16 residues. Germline CDR1 and CDR2: SQVTM and ANQGSEA. V was pared by 4 bases and J by 1 base, with 20 bases between. CDR3 sequence reads: CSVGGDAVTGSYEQYF. CDR3 DNA: TGCAGCGTTGGGGGGGACGCAGTCACGGGGTCCTACGAGCAGTACTTC.

This rearrangement joins TRBV5-1 to TRBJ1-2, with a weak D call TRBD1 (5 bases). The V gene lost 3 bases and the J gene lost 3 bases, with 12 bases spanning the gap. The germline gives CDR1 SGHRS, CDR2 YFSETQ. The CDR3 sequence is 14 residues long. In DNA form, the CDR3 reads TGCGCCAGCAGCTCCCTCGCCAGGGACTATGGCTACACCTTC. Protein: CASSSLARDYGYTF.

CDR3 residues: CASSLMGRGQETQYF. The DNA for the CDR3 is TGTGCCAGCAGCTTAATGGGCAGGGGACAAGAGACCCAGTACTTC. This chain joins TRBV11-2 and TRBJ2-5; possible D gene TRBD1, 6 bases. This CDR3 is 15 amino acids long. Trimming removed 2 bases from V and 2 bases from J, with 12 bases in between. Per the germline V gene, CDR1 is SGHAT and CDR2 is FQNNGV.

The rearrangement joins TRBV11-3 to TRBJ2-7; 14 bases are shared with TRBD2. This CDR3 has 13 amino acids. Per germline, CDR1 SGHNT and CDR2 YENEEA. Trimming cost V 8 bases and J 7 bases; bases outside gene matches: 4. CDR3 loop: CASPTSGREEQYF. DNA of the CDR3: TGTGCCAGCCCGACTAGCGGGAGGGAAGAGCAGTACTTC.